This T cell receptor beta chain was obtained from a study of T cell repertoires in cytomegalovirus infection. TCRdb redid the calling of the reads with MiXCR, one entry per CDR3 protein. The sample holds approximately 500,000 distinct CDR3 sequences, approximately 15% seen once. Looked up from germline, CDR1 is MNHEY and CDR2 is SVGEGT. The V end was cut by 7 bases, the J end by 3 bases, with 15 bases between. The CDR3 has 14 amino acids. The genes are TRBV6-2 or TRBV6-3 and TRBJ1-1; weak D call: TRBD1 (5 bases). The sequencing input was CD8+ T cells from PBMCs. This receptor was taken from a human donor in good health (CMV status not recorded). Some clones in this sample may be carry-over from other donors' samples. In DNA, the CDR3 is TGTGCCAGCACCGTGGGACGGCTTTACACTGAAGCTTTCTTT. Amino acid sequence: CASTVGRLYTEAFF.